What follows describes a single TCR beta chain. Its antigen is as yet unknown. Trimming removed 0 bases from V and 6 bases from J; junction bases left unmatched: 4. Germline assignment: CDR1 SGDLS and CDR2 YYNGEE. The CDR3 totals 15 residues. This sample is drawn from a study of T cells after yellow fever vaccination. Study findings and constraints: Just a small share of clonotypes turned up in the CD4 compartment as well as the CD8 compartment. Booster sampling recovered most clones from primary vaccination (roughly 96% CD4, just over 85% CD8).

TCR cDNA, made by 5'RACE template switching, carried an added universal primer site and UMIs. TCRdb called the 5' RACE reads again in MiXCR, with one record for every CDR3 protein. The sample lists some 260,000 distinct CDR3 sequences; roughly 4.8% were seen once. The V call is TRBV9, the J call TRBJ2-1, with TRBD2 matching over 9 bases. Sample: CD4+ T cells sorted from PBMCs, taken on the day of the yellow fever booster vaccination. The clonotype originates from a man aged 18 to 35 who received the YFV17D yellow fever vaccine. CDR3 bases: TGTGCCAGCAGCGTAGCGGTGCGGGGGGGCAATGAGCAGTTCTTC. As protein: CASSVAVRGGNEQFF.